This entry concerns a single T cell receptor (beta chain). V was trimmed by 6 bases and J by 1 base, leaving 18 bases between them. The CDR3 has 16 amino acids. Germline CDR1 and CDR2: MGHDK and SYGVNS. Profiling relied on immunoSEQ multiplex PCR, and the TCRdb table lists in-frame clones only, not all of them. Of around 140,000 clones listed, around 82% were seen once; the top ten hold under 1.5%. This sample is part of a study of blood T cell repertoires in COVID-19. This receptor was obtained from a man aged 55 to 70 with acute or convalescent COVID-19. The sample comprised peripheral blood. The chain carries TRBV25-1 and TRBJ1-1, with D possibly matching TRBD1 (5 bases). CDR3 residues: CASRVMRGGANTEAFF. In DNA, the CDR3 is TGTGCCAGCAGGGTGATGAGGGGCGGGGCGAACACTGAAGCTTTCTTT.